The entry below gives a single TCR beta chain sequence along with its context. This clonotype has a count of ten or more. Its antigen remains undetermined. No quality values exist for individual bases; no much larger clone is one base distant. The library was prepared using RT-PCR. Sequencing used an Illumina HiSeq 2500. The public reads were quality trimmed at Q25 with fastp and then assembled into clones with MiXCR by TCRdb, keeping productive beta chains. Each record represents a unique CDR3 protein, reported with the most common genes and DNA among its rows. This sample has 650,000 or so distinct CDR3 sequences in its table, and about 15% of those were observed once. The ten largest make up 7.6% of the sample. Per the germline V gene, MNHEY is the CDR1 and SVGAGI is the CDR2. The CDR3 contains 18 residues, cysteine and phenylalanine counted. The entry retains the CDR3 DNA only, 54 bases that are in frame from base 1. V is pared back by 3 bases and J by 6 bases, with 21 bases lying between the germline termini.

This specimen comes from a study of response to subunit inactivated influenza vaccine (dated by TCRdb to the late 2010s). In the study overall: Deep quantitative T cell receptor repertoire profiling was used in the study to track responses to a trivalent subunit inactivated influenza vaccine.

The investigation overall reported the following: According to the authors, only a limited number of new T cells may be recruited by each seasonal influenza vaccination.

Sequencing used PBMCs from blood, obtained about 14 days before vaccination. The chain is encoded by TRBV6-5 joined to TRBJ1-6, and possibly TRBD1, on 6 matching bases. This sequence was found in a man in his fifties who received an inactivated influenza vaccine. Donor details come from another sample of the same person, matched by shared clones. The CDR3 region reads CASSYYRAHGTTNSPLHF. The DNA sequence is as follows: TGTGCCAGCAGTTATTACCGGGCGCACGGGACAACTAATTCACCCCTCCACTTT.